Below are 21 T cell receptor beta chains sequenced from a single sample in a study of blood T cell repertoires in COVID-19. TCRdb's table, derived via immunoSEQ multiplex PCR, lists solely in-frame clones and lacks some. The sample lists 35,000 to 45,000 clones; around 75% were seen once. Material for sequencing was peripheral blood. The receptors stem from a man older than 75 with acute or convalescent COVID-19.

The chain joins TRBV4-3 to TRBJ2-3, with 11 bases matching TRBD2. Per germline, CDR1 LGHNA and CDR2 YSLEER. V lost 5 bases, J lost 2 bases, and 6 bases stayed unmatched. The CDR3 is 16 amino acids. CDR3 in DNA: TGCGCCAGCAGCTTAACTAGCGGGAGTCTCACAGATACGCAGTATTTT. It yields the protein CASSLTSGSLTDTQYF.

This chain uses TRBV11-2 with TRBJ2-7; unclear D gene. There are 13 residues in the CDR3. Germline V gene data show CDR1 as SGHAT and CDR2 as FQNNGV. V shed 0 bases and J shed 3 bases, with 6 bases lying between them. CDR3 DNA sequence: TGTGCCAGCAGCTTAGACAACTACTACGAGCAGTACTTC. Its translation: CASSLDNYYEQYF.

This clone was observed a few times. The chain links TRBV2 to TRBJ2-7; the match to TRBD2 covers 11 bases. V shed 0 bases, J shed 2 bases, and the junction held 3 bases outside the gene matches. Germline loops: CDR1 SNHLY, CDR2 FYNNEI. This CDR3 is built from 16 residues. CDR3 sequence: CASSEAELAGAYEQYF. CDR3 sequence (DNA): TGTGCCAGCAGTGAAGCCGAACTAGCGGGGGCCTACGAGCAGTACTTC.

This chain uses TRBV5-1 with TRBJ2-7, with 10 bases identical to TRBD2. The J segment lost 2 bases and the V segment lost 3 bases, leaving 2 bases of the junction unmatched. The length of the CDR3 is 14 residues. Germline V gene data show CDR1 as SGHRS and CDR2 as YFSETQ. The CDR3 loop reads CASSYSGRAYEQYF. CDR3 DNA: TGCGCCAGCAGCTACAGCGGGAGGGCCTACGAGCAGTACTTC.

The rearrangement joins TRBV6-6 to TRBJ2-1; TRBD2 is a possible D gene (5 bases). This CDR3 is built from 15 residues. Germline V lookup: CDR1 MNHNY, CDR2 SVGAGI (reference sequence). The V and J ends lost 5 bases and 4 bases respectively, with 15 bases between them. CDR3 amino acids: CASSPYGRGYNEQFF. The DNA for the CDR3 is TGTGCCAGCAGTCCCTATGGGAGAGGGTACAATGAGCAGTTCTTC.

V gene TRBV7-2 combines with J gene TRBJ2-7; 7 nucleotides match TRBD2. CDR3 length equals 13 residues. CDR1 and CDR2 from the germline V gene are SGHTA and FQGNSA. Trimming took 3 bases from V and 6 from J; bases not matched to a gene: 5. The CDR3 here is CASSLGTTREQYF. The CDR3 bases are TGTGCCAGCAGCTTGGGGACTACTCGCGAGCAGTACTTC.

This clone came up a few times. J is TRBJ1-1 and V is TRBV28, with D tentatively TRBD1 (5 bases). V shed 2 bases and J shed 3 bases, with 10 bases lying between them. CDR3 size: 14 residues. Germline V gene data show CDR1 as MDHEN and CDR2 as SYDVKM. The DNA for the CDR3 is TGTGCCAGCAGTTTAAGAGACAGTTACACTGAAGCTTTCTTT. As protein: CASSLRDSYTEAFF. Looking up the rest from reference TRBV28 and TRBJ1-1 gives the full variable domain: DVKVTQSSRYLVKRTGEKVFLECVQDMDHENMFWYRQDPGLGLRLIYFSYDVKMKEKGDIPEGYSVSREKKERFSLILESASTNQTSMYLCASSLRDSYTEAFFGQGTRLTVV.

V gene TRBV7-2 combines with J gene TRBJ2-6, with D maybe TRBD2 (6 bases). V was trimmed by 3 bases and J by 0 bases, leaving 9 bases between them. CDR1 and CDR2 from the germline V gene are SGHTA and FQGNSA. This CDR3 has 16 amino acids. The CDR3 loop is CASSLKAGSGANVLTF. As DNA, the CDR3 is TGTGCCAGCAGCTTGAAAGCGGGCTCTGGGGCCAACGTCCTGACTTTC.

For the CDR3, the DNA is TGTGCCACCAGCGTCGGACAGCCGCCAGTGACCCAGTACTTC. It encodes CATSVGQPPVTQYF. The chain has TRBV15 and TRBJ2-5, with a weak D call TRBD1 (6 bases). Germline loops: CDR1 LNHNV, CDR2 YYDKDF (reference sequence). The CDR3 runs 14 residues. V lost 5 bases and J lost 7, with 17 bases in between.

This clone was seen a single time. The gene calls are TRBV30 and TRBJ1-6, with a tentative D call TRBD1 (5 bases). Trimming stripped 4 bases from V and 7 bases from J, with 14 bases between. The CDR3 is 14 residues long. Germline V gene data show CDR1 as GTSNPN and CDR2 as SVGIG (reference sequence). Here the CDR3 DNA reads TGTGCCTGGACCCTTGGGGGGTTGAATTCACCCCTCCACTTT. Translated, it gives CAWTLGGLNSPLHF.

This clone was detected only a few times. This CDR3 reads CASSFSPTGELFF. Written as DNA, the CDR3 is TGTGCCAGCAGCTTCTCTCCCACCGGGGAGCTGTTTTTT. V gene TRBV7-3 combines with J gene TRBJ2-2; D call uncertain. Germline assignment: CDR1 SGHTA and CDR2 FQGTGA. The CDR3 consists of 13 residues. Trimming stripped 3 bases from V and 4 bases from J, with 6 bases between.

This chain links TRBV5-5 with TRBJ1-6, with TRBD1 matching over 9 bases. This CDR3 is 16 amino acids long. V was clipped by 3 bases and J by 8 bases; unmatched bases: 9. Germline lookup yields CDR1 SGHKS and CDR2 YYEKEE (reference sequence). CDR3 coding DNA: TGTGCCAGCAGCTGGACAGGGGAAAACAATTATTCACCCCTCCACTTT. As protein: CASSWTGENNYSPLHF.

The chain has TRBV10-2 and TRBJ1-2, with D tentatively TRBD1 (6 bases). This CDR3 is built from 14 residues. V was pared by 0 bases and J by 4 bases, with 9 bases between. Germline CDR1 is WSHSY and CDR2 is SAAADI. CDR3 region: CASSESLQGYGYTF. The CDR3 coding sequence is TGCGCCAGCAGTGAGTCTCTACAGGGCTATGGCTACACCTTC.

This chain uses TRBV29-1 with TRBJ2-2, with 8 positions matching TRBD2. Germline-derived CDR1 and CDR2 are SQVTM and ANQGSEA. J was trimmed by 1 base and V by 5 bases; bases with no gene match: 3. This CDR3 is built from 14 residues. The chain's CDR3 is CSVTAGGNTGELFF. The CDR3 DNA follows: TGCAGCGTTACGGCGGGAGGGAACACCGGGGAGCTGTTTTTT.

The CDR3 DNA reads TGTGCCAGCAGCTTGGTGGGGAGCAGCCTAGCGGGAGGTACCCAAGAGACCCAGTACTTC. This codes for CASSLVGSSLAGGTQETQYF. This sequence joins TRBV5-5 and TRBJ2-5; 11 bases map to TRBD2. The CDR3 spans 20 residues. Germline loops: CDR1 SGHKS, CDR2 YYEKEE (reference sequence). Unmatched junction bases numbered 14, after V lost 0 bases and J lost 1 base.

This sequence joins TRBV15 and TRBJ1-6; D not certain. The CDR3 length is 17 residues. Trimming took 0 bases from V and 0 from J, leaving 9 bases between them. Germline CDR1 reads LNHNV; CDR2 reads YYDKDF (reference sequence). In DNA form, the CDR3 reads TGTGCCACCAGCAGAGATGGAGGGTTCTCCTATAATTCACCCCTCCACTTT. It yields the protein CATSRDGGFSYNSPLHF. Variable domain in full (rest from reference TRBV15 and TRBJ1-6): DAMVIQNPRYQVTQFGKPVTLSCSQTLNHNVMYWYQQKSSQAPKLLFHYYDKDFNNEADTPDNFQSRRPNTSFCFLDIRSPGLGDTAMYLCATSRDGGFSYNSPLHFGNGTRLTVT.

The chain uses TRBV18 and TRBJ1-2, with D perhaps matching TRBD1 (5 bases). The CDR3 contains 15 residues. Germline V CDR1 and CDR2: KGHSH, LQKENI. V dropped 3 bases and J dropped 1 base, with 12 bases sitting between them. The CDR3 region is CASSPDSGDNYGYTF. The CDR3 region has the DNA TGTGCCAGCTCACCCGACAGTGGGGATAACTATGGCTACACCTTC.

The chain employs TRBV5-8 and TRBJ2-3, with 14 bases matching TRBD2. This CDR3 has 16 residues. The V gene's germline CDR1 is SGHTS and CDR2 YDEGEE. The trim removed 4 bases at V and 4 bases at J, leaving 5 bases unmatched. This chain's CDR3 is CASSAGTSGRADTQYF. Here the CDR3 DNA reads TGTGCCAGCAGCGCGGGGACTAGCGGGAGAGCAGATACGCAGTATTTT.

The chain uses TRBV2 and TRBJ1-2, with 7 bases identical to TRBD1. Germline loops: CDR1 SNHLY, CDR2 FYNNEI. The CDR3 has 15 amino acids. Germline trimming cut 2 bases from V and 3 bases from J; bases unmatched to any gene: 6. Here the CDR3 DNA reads TGTGCCAGCAGTGAAATGACAGGGCTTTACTATGGCTACACCTTC. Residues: CASSEMTGLYYGYTF.

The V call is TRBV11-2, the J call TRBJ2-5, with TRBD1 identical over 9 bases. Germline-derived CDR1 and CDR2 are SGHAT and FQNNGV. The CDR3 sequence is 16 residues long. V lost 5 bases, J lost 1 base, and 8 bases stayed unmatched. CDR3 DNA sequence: TGTGCCAGCAGCGCCGGGACAGGGCTCCTCCAAGAGACCCAGTACTTC. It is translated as CASSAGTGLLQETQYF.

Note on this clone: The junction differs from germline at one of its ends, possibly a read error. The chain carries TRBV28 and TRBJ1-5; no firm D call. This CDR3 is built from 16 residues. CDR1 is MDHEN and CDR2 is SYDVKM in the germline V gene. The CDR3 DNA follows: TGTGCCAGCAGTCGCGGCGGGTTCTACTCCTATCAGCCCCAGCTTTTT. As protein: CASSRGGFYSYQPQLF.